Listed here are 10 T cell receptor beta chains from one sample, sequenced in a study of cytomegalovirus exposure and HLA in healthy donors. PCR used 60 Vbeta primers and 13 Jbeta primers. TCRdb's copy holds only in-frame clones and misses some; the assay was immunoSEQ multiplex PCR. The sample gives about 140,000 clones, 65% to 85% of which show up once; around 2.5% is in the top ten. The sample was PBMCs. The source of these receptors is a man aged 50 to 60 in good health and CMV-seronegative.

This clone has just a few counts. The chain couples TRBV4-2 to TRBJ1-4, with TRBD1 matching over 7 bases. The germline CDR1 and CDR2 sequences are LGHNA and YNFKEQ. The CDR3 has 19 residues. The trim removed 3 bases at V and 0 bases at J, leaving 13 bases unmatched. CDR3 in amino acids: CASSHRWRGLRATNEKLFF. In DNA form, the CDR3 reads TGTGCCAGCAGCCACAGGTGGAGGGGGCTAAGGGCAACTAATGAAAAACTGTTTTTT.

This clone was observed a handful of times. The rearrangement uses TRBV6-5 and TRBJ1-1, with unresolved D. CDR3 size: 13 residues. Germline V gives CDR1 MNHEY, CDR2 SVGAGI. V lost 6 bases, J lost 11 bases, and 19 bases lay in between. CDR3 sequence (DNA): TGTGCCAGCAGGTATAGAGGGTATTCTACCGCTTTCTTT. As protein: CASRYRGYSTAFF.

The rearrangement uses TRBV27 and TRBJ2-7, with a possible D match to TRBD1 (6 bases). CDR1 and CDR2 (germline): MNHEY, SMNVEV (reference sequence). This CDR3 has 14 amino acids. V was shortened by 6 bases and J by 3 bases, with 15 bases between the two germline ends. The CDR3 sequence is CASRRGTGVYEQYF. The DNA for the CDR3 is TGTGCCAGCAGGAGGGGGACCGGGGTCTACGAGCAGTACTTC.

This chain joins TRBV5-4 and TRBJ1-2; D unclear. The germline V gene encodes CDR1 SGHNT and CDR2 YYREEE (reference sequence). V was trimmed by 4 bases and J by 0 bases, leaving 13 bases between them. The CDR3 consists of 15 residues. CDR3 in DNA: TGTGCCAGCAGCCCTTACCGCGGGTCTAACTATGGCTACACCTTC. This gives the protein CASSPYRGSNYGYTF. Combining the CDR3 with reference TRBV5-4 and TRBJ1-2 gives the whole variable domain ETGVTQSPTHLIKTRGQQVTLRCSSQSGHNTVSWYQQALGQGPQFIFQYYREEENGRGNFPPRFSGLQFPNYSSELNVNALELDDSALYLCASSPYRGSNYGYTFGSGTRLTVV.

The chain joins TRBV9 to TRBJ2-5; 9 bases fit TRBD1. Looked up from germline, CDR1 is SGDLS and CDR2 is YYNGEE. There are 17 residues in the CDR3. J lost 3 bases, V lost 1 base, and 10 bases had no gene match. CDR3 in amino acids: CASSVSRGDRVKETQYF. The CDR3 DNA reads TGTGCCAGCAGCGTAAGTCGAGGGGACAGGGTGAAAGAGACCCAGTACTTC. The variable domain in full, completed from reference TRBV9 and TRBJ2-5, reads DSGVTQTPKHLITATGQRVTLRCSPRSGDLSVYWYQQSLDQGLQFLIQYYNGEERAKGNILERFSAQQFPDLHSELNLSSLELGDSALYFCASSVSRGDRVKETQYFGPGTRLLVL.

The CDR3 sequence is CASSLARVGGNNYGYTF. CDR3 sequence (DNA): TGCGCCAGCAGCTTGGCCCGGGTTGGGGGGAATAACTATGGCTACACCTTC. V gene TRBV5-1 combines with J gene TRBJ1-2; D possibly corresponds to TRBD1 (5 bases). The CDR3 is 17 residues long. Trimming pared 0 bases from V and 1 base from J, leaving 16 bases between. Germline CDR1 is SGHRS and CDR2 is YFSETQ.

This sequence joins TRBV27 and TRBJ1-2; D unresolved. Per the germline V gene, CDR1 is MNHEY and CDR2 is SMNVEV (reference sequence). The CDR3 extends over 13 amino acids. V lost 2 bases and J 1 base, leaving 5 bases between the germline ends. The DNA of the CDR3 is TGTGCCAGCAGTTTAAACAATAACTATGGCTACACCTTC. Protein product: CASSLNNNYGYTF.

This chain links TRBV11-3 with TRBJ2-1, with D possibly being TRBD1 (6 bases). The length of the CDR3 is 14 residues. Germline CDR1 and CDR2: SGHNT and YENEEA. V lost 5 bases and J 0 bases, leaving 8 bases between the germline ends. CDR3 residues: CASSKDSSYNEQFF. The CDR3 nucleotides are TGTGCCAGCAGCAAGGACAGCTCCTACAATGAGCAGTTCTTC.

CDR3: CASREDREQFF. In DNA, the CDR3 is TGTGCCAGCCGGGAGGACAGAGAGCAGTTCTTC. This rearrangement joins TRBV2 to TRBJ2-1, with D perhaps matching TRBD2 (7 bases). The CDR3 length is 11 residues. In germline, CDR1 is SNHLY, CDR2 FYNNEI. Deletions cut 8 bases from V and 10 bases from J, with 12 bases between.

The chain links TRBV10-1 to TRBJ2-7; 11 bases agree with TRBD2. CDR3 length equals 15 residues. Looked up from germline, CDR1 is WNHNN and CDR2 is SYGVQD (reference sequence). Trimming at V came to 5 bases and at J to 9 bases, leaving 12 bases not matched to a gene. This chain's CDR3 is CASSSSGRPPYGQYF. The CDR3 nucleotides read TGCGCCAGCAGTTCTAGCGGGAGGCCCCCATATGGGCAGTACTTC.